These 30 T cell receptor beta chains share one sample of origin, sequenced in a study of blood T cell repertoires in COVID-19. TCRdb's table, derived via immunoSEQ multiplex PCR, lists solely in-frame clones and lacks some. The table includes about 250,000 clones, around 87% detected once. The sequenced sample was PBMCs or T cells enriched from blood (not recorded which). These TCRs come from a woman between 18 and 30 years old who had recovered from COVID-19.

The rearrangement links TRBV3-1 (or the pseudogene TRBV3-2) to TRBJ2-3, with 9 bases aligning to TRBD2. J was trimmed by 2 bases and V by 2 bases; bases with no gene match: 2. The CDR3 covers 15 residues. From germline, CDR1 is LGHDT and CDR2 YNNKEL (reference sequence). In DNA, the CDR3 is TGTGCCAGCAGCCAACAGCGGGGGGTCACAGATACGCAGTATTTT. Translating gives CASSQQRGVTDTQYF.

The J gene is TRBJ2-7, the V gene TRBV19; unclear D gene. Trimming left V 1 base short and J 1 base short, with 5 bases between. The CDR3 is 13 residues long. Germline V gives CDR1 LNHDA, CDR2 SQIVND (reference sequence). This chain's CDR3 is CASSIGSSYEQYF. In nucleotides, the CDR3 is TGTGCCAGTAGTATAGGCAGTTCCTACGAGCAGTACTTC.

The V gene is TRBV28, the J gene TRBJ1-5; no firm D call. V was trimmed by 3 bases and J by 9 bases, leaving 9 bases between them. Per germline, CDR1 MDHEN and CDR2 SYDVKM. The CDR3 contains 12 residues. The CDR3 DNA reads as TGTGCCAGCAGTTTGGTTGCCAGGCCCCAGCATTTT. Translated: CASSLVARPQHF. The full variable domain, rest sourced from reference TRBV28 and TRBJ1-5, is DVKVTQSSRYLVKRTGEKVFLECVQDMDHENMFWYRQDPGLGLRLIYFSYDVKMKEKGDIPEGYSVSREKKERFSLILESASTNQTSMYLCASSLVARPQHFGDGTRLSIL.

V and J are TRBV12-3 or TRBV12-4 and TRBJ1-1, with D unresolved. This CDR3 spans 13 amino acids. Trimming shortened V by 1 base and J by 9 bases, and 12 bases separated the two germline ends. The chain's CDR3 is CASSLGPGEQAFF. In nucleotides, the CDR3 is TGTGCCAGCAGTTTAGGGCCCGGGGAACAAGCTTTCTTT.

Here the CDR3 DNA reads TGTGCCAGCAATCAGCGGGGGGAGCAAGATACGCAGTATTTT. Protein product: CASNQRGEQDTQYF. The rearrangement links TRBV3-1 (or the pseudogene TRBV3-2) to TRBJ2-3; TRBD2 agrees at 9 bases. Per the germline V gene, CDR1 is LGHDT and CDR2 is YNNKEL (reference sequence). Trimming cost V 7 bases and J 5 bases; bases outside gene matches: 7. The length of the CDR3 is 14 residues.

The V and J genes are TRBV27 and TRBJ1-5, with D perhaps matching TRBD1 (5 bases). This CDR3 region has 15 residues. Trimming took 3 bases from V and 2 from J, leaving 11 bases between them. Germline CDR1 reads MNHEY; CDR2 reads SMNVEV (reference sequence). This CDR3 is CASSFGREGNQPQHF. CDR3 bases: TGTGCCAGCAGTTTTGGCAGGGAAGGCAATCAGCCCCAGCATTTT.

This clone has just one count. V is TRBV6-5 and J is TRBJ1-1, with D perhaps matching TRBD1 (5 bases). This CDR3 has 14 amino acids. Deletions cut 10 bases from V and 1 base from J, with 16 bases between. The germline CDR1 and CDR2 sequences are MNHEY and SVGAGI. CDR3 coding DNA: TGTGCCATCTTGGTGCGACAGCCGAACACTGAAGCTTTCTTT. Translating it yields CAILVRQPNTEAFF.

J is TRBJ1-4 and V is TRBV5-1; 10 positions agree with TRBD1. The V and J ends lost 3 bases and 3 bases, in that order; junction bases with no gene match: 2. Per the germline V gene, CDR1 is SGHRS and CDR2 is YFSETQ. The CDR3 is made up of 15 amino acids. The CDR3 region has the DNA TGCGCCAGCAGCTCCGGGACAGGGGCTAATGAAAAACTGTTTTTT. Translated, it gives CASSSGTGANEKLFF.

The chain combines TRBV7-3 with TRBJ2-1, with a weak D call TRBD2 (6 bases). V was clipped by 1 base and J by 0 bases, with 7 bases between them. The germline gives CDR1 SGHTA, CDR2 FQGTGA. The CDR3 loop spans 15 amino acids. CDR3 amino acids: CASSLSGVSYNEQFF. CDR3 DNA: TGTGCCAGCAGCTTAAGCGGGGTCTCCTACAATGAGCAGTTCTTC.

The rearrangement links TRBV19 to TRBJ2-7; D perhaps matches TRBD1 (5 bases). The germline V gene has CDR1 LNHDA and CDR2 SQIVND (reference sequence). The CDR3 is 15 amino acids. The V gene lost 1 base and the J gene lost 0 bases, with 10 bases spanning the gap. CDR3 DNA: TGTGCCAGTAGTATAGCCGAGACAGTCTCCTACGAGCAGTACTTC. The encoded protein is CASSIAETVSYEQYF.

This sequence joins TRBV5-1 and TRBJ1-1; TRBD1 is a possible D gene (6 bases). The V end lost 6 bases, the J end lost 1 base, and 13 bases lay between the germline ends. The CDR3 has 14 amino acids. CDR1 SGHRS and CDR2 YFSETQ come from the germline V gene. The CDR3: CASTQGHPNTEAFF. CDR3 nucleotide sequence: TGCGCCAGCACCCAGGGACACCCGAACACTGAAGCTTTCTTT.

This chain uses TRBV14 with TRBJ2-3; D perhaps matches TRBD2 (5 bases). There are 16 residues in the CDR3. The V gene's germline CDR1 is SGHDN and CDR2 FVKESK. Trimming pared 0 bases from V and 0 bases from J, leaving 10 bases between. CDR3 sequence (DNA): TGTGCCAGCAGCCAAGATTGGACTTACAGCACAGATACGCAGTATTTT. Its translation: CASSQDWTYSTDTQYF.

V is TRBV5-1 and J is TRBJ2-5, with D perhaps matching TRBD1 (5 bases). The CDR3 spans 13 residues. Germline loops: CDR1 SGHRS, CDR2 YFSETQ. With 4 bases removed from V and 2 bases from J, the gap between germline ends came to 9 bases. This CDR3 reads CASSRTLQETQYF. The CDR3 nucleotides are TGCGCCAGCAGCAGGACACTTCAAGAGACCCAGTACTTC.

This chain connects TRBV7-9 to TRBJ2-4, with D perhaps TRBD2 (5 bases). This CDR3 has 16 residues. The V end lost 5 bases, the J end lost 1 base, and 15 bases lay between the germline ends. Germline V gives CDR1 SEHNR, CDR2 FQNEAQ (reference sequence). The CDR3 loop reads CASSPGIRRAKNIQYF. For the CDR3, the DNA is TGTGCCAGCAGCCCCGGGATCCGGAGGGCCAAAAACATTCAGTACTTC.

V and J are TRBV6-1 and TRBJ2-7; tentative D call: TRBD2 (5 bases). The ends were cut back, 2 bases at V and 4 bases at J, with 12 bases in the middle. The germline V gene has CDR1 MNHNS and CDR2 SASEGT. The length of the CDR3 is 14 residues. CDR3 in DNA: TGTGCCAGCAGTGAACCCAGCAGGAGGTACGAGCAGTACTTC. Translation gives CASSEPSRRYEQYF.

The rearrangement uses TRBV7-8 and TRBJ2-7, with TRBD1 matching over 7 bases. The CDR3 contains 15 residues. V lost 8 bases and J lost 0; bases outside the gene matches: 10. In germline, CDR1 is SGHVS, CDR2 FQNEAQ. The CDR3 reads CASENPGQSSYEQYF. In nucleotides, the CDR3 is TGTGCCAGCGAAAACCCGGGACAGAGCTCCTACGAGCAGTACTTC. The entire variable domain, with the rest obtained from reference TRBV7-8 and TRBJ2-7, is as follows: GAGVSQSPRYKVAKRGQDVALRCDPISGHVSLFWYQQALGQGPEFLTYFQNEAQLDKSGLPSDRFFAERPEGSVSTLKIQRTQQEDSAVYLCASENPGQSSYEQYFGPGTRLTVT.

This clone was counted once. The chain combines TRBV18 with TRBJ2-3; D is unclear. CDR1 KGHSH and CDR2 LQKENI come from the germline V gene. This CDR3 comprises 13 residues. The V end was cut by 4 bases, the J end by 2 bases, with 7 bases between. The CDR3 nucleotides are TGTGCCAGCTCACGTGACTCCACAGATACGCAGTATTTT. Protein sequence: CASSRDSTDTQYF.

The chain carries TRBV29-1 and TRBJ2-3; tentatively, D is TRBD2 (6 bases). Per germline, CDR1 SQVTM and CDR2 ANQGSEA. Trimming stripped 1 base from V and 1 base from J, with 27 bases between. The CDR3 extends over 20 amino acids. The CDR3 here is CSVEVRRGLPQDYRTDTQYF. The CDR3 DNA follows: TGCAGCGTTGAAGTGAGACGAGGTCTCCCCCAGGACTACCGCACAGATACGCAGTATTTT.

The table lists this clone with a count of one. V is TRBV7-3 and J is TRBJ2-2, with TRBD1 matching over 10 bases. Germline V gene lookup returns CDR1 SGHTA and CDR2 FQGTGA. Germline trimming cut 4 bases from V and 7 bases from J; bases unmatched to any gene: 6. This CDR3 comprises 15 residues. The CDR3 region has the DNA TGTGCCAGCAGCTCCCCGGGACAGGGGAACGGGGAGCTGTTTTTT. Translating gives CASSSPGQGNGELFF.

This chain joins TRBV28 and TRBJ2-1, with D tentatively TRBD1 (7 bases). Looked up from germline, CDR1 is MDHEN and CDR2 is SYDVKM. The germline V and J ends were trimmed by 7 bases and 1 base, with 20 bases remaining between them. The CDR3 loop spans 17 amino acids. The CDR3 sequence is CASTTEGAGPSYNEQFF. The CDR3 coding sequence is TGTGCCAGCACCACGGAGGGGGCGGGCCCTTCCTACAATGAGCAGTTCTTC.

The V and J genes are TRBV27 and TRBJ2-5; TRBD1 might be the D (6 bases). The ends were cut back, 0 bases at V and 4 bases at J, with 12 bases in the middle. The CDR3 contains 15 residues. Germline values: CDR1 MNHEY, CDR2 SMNVEV (reference sequence). CDR3 sequence (DNA): TGTGCCAGCAGTTTATCCCAGGGGATCGGAGAGACCCAGTACTTC. Translation: CASSLSQGIGETQYF.

The chain links TRBV5-1 to TRBJ1-1; weak D call: TRBD1 (6 bases). The germline gives CDR1 SGHRS, CDR2 YFSETQ. The CDR3 totals 15 residues. V lost 2 bases and J 7 bases, leaving 18 bases between the germline ends. The CDR3 here is CASSFYMAGEGEAFF. The CDR3 coding sequence is TGCGCCAGCAGCTTTTATATGGCAGGGGAAGGTGAAGCTTTCTTT.

The rearrangement links TRBV6-5 to TRBJ2-3; the match to TRBD2 covers 11 bases. Looked up from germline, CDR1 is MNHEY and CDR2 is SVGAGI. V gave up 7 bases and J gave up 3 bases; unmatched junction bases: 6. CDR3 length: 15 amino acids. CDR3 nucleotide sequence: TGTGCCAGCAAGATAGCGGGGGGGCCGACAGATACGCAGTATTTT. Translated, it gives CASKIAGGPTDTQYF.

The rearrangement joins TRBV6-5 to TRBJ2-1, with 8 nucleotides matching TRBD2. The CDR3 is 15 residues long. The J segment lost 5 bases and the V segment lost 4 bases, leaving 7 bases of the junction unmatched. Germline assignment: CDR1 MNHEY and CDR2 SVGAGI. The CDR3 DNA reads as TGTGCCAGCAGTTCGGGACTAGAGATCCACAATGAGCAGTTCTTC. It yields the protein CASSSGLEIHNEQFF.

This clone appeared a single time. The V call is TRBV6-5, the J call TRBJ1-5, with TRBD1 as a possible D gene (5 bases). Between the trimmed V and J ends, which lost 4 bases and 1 base, there was a span of 11 bases. CDR1 and CDR2 from the germline V gene are MNHEY and SVGAGI. The CDR3 sequence is 15 residues long. Here the CDR3 DNA reads TGTGCCAGCAGTTTAGCAGGGAAAAGCAATCAGCCCCAGCATTTT. Residues: CASSLAGKSNQPQHF.

The chain links TRBV12-5 to TRBJ2-2, with 14 bases fitting TRBD2. The CDR3 extends over 17 amino acids. The germline CDR1 and CDR2 sequences are LGHNT and FRNRAP. With V trimmed by 1 base and J by 5 bases, 3 bases remained unmatched. The CDR3: CASGLGLAGGRTGELFF. The DNA of the CDR3 is TGTGCTAGTGGTTTGGGACTAGCGGGGGGGCGAACCGGGGAGCTGTTTTTT.

The J gene is TRBJ1-2, the V gene TRBV28; a possible D gene is TRBD1 (6 bases). The V end lost 2 bases, the J end lost 2 bases, and 9 bases lay between the germline ends. Germline V lookup: CDR1 MDHEN, CDR2 SYDVKM. The length of the CDR3 is 14 residues. The CDR3 sequence is CASSLTGINYGYTF. CDR3 nucleotide sequence: TGTGCCAGCAGTTTAACAGGGATAAACTATGGCTACACCTTC.

By sample share, this clone is medium-sized. V is TRBV7-9 and J is TRBJ1-4, with D uncertain. The CDR3 is made up of 15 amino acids. Trimming left V 5 bases short and J 8 bases short, with 18 bases between. Germline CDR1 and CDR2: SEHNR and FQNEAQ (reference sequence). The CDR3 region is CASSPITREDEKLFF. CDR3 in DNA: TGTGCCAGCAGCCCGATCACTAGGGAGGACGAAAAACTGTTTTTT.

V usage is TRBV21-1 and J usage is TRBJ2-3; the table calls TRBD2, which could not be checked here. TRBV21-1 is deemed a pseudogene. This CDR3 comprises 16 residues. CDR3 residues: CASSKARDREIDTQYF. CDR3 nucleotide sequence: TGTGCCAGCAGCAAAGCGCGGGACCGAGAAATTGATACGCAGTATTTT.

The gene calls are TRBV5-1 and TRBJ1-1; no firm D call. The CDR3 totals 12 residues. The germline V and J ends were trimmed by 4 bases and 4 bases, with 8 bases remaining between them. In germline, CDR1 is SGHRS, CDR2 YFSETQ. The CDR3 sequence is CASSRAGTEAFF. The CDR3 DNA reads TGCGCCAGCAGCCGGGCGGGCACTGAAGCTTTCTTT. The full variable domain, its missing parts supplied by reference TRBV5-1 and TRBJ1-1, is KAGVTQTPRYLIKTRGQQVTLSCSPISGHRSVSWYQQTPGQGLQFLFEYFSETQRNKGNFPGRFSGRQFSNSRSEMNVSTLELGDSALYLCASSRAGTEAFFGQGTRLTVV.